A single sample gave rise to the 24 T cell receptor beta chains below, sequenced in a study of cytomegalovirus exposure and HLA in healthy donors. With 60 Vbeta and 13 Jbeta primers, the PCR was carried out. Clones were sequenced by immunoSEQ multiplex PCR, and TCRdb holds only the in-frame ones, with some missing. The table lists roughly 130,000 clones, 80% of them singletons. The source material was PBMCs. These receptors were taken from a man aged 25 to 40 in good health and CMV-seronegative.

V and J are TRBV11-1 and TRBJ1-1; 8 bases match TRBD1. There are 13 residues in the CDR3. The J segment lost 10 bases and the V segment lost 4 bases, leaving 8 bases of the junction unmatched. Germline V gene data show CDR1 as SGHAT and CDR2 as FQDESV (reference sequence). As DNA, the CDR3 is TGTGCCAGCAGCTCCGAACAGGGGGGAAGAGCTTTCTTT. Protein product: CASSSEQGGRAFF.

V usage is TRBV4-3 and J usage is TRBJ1-6, with D perhaps matching TRBD1 (5 bases). The CDR3 spans 16 residues. The germline V and J ends were trimmed by 3 bases and 7 bases, with 16 bases remaining between them. Germline CDR1 is LGHNA and CDR2 is YSLEER. CDR3 loop: CASSQQMAGINSPLHF. In nucleotides, the CDR3 is TGCGCCAGCAGCCAGCAGATGGCAGGGATAAATTCACCCCTCCACTTT.

The chain recombines TRBV4-2 with TRBJ2-2, with D possibly TRBD2 on 6 matching bases. Germline assignment: CDR1 LGHNA and CDR2 YNFKEQ. Trimming removed 1 base from V and 4 bases from J, with 13 bases in between. This CDR3 region has 16 residues. CDR3 sequence: CASSQVAGLTTGELFF. CDR3 sequence (DNA): TGTGCCAGCAGCCAAGTGGCGGGGCTAACCACCGGGGAGCTGTTTTTT.

This clone was detected only a few times. The chain links TRBV28 to TRBJ2-7; 8 bases are a match to TRBD1. The length of the CDR3 is 14 residues. Germline V lookup: CDR1 MDHEN, CDR2 SYDVKM. V shed 4 bases, J shed 0 bases, and the junction held 2 bases outside the gene matches. CDR3 sequence (DNA): TGTGCCAGCAGTTACAGGGGGAGCTCCTACGAGCAGTACTTC. This translates into CASSYRGSSYEQYF. Full variable domain (missing parts from reference TRBV28 and TRBJ2-7): DVKVTQSSRYLVKRTGEKVFLECVQDMDHENMFWYRQDPGLGLRLIYFSYDVKMKEKGDIPEGYSVSREKKERFSLILESASTNQTSMYLCASSYRGSSYEQYFGPGTRLTVT.

DNA of the CDR3: TGCAGCGTTGTTGGCAGCTCCTACAATGAGCAGTTCTTC. It translates to CSVVGSSYNEQFF. The chain uses TRBV29-1 and TRBJ2-1; D remains ambiguous. Per germline, CDR1 SQVTM and CDR2 ANQGSEA. V shed 4 bases and J shed 0 bases, with 7 bases lying between them. This CDR3 has 13 amino acids.

This chain uses TRBV28 with TRBJ2-5; 11 nucleotides agree with TRBD1. There are 16 residues in the CDR3. Germline CDR1 is MDHEN and CDR2 is SYDVKM. J gave up 5 bases and V 3 bases, and 8 bases lay outside the gene matches. The CDR3 DNA sequence: TGTGCCAGCAGTTTTGGACAGGGGGCGAATGAGGAGACCCAGTACTTC. Its protein product is CASSFGQGANEETQYF.

V gene TRBV6-5 combines with J gene TRBJ1-2; 7 bases map to TRBD1. Trimming at V came to 6 bases and at J to 4 bases, leaving 5 bases not matched to a gene. Germline lookup yields CDR1 MNHEY and CDR2 SVGAGI. The CDR3 runs to 13 residues. In DNA, the CDR3 is TGTGCCAGCAGCTCAGGGGGTGGCTATGGCTACACCTTC. Translation: CASSSGGGYGYTF.

The V gene is TRBV7-2, the J gene TRBJ1-2, with 11 bases fitting TRBD1. The CDR3 spans 15 residues. V gave up 5 bases and J gave up 7 bases; unmatched junction bases: 9. Germline V CDR1 and CDR2: SGHTA, FQGNSA. The CDR3 sequence is CASSLGQGAAVGYTF. The CDR3 DNA reads as TGTGCCAGCAGCCTCGGACAGGGGGCGGCTGTTGGCTACACCTTC.

In its sample, this clone was seen a few times. V is TRBV4-2 and J is TRBJ2-2; weak D call: TRBD2 (7 bases). The CDR3 has 15 amino acids. Between the trimmed V and J ends, which lost 2 bases and 3 bases, there was a span of 10 bases. The germline V gene encodes CDR1 LGHNA and CDR2 YNFKEQ. The CDR3 reads CASSQRGRDTGELFF. In DNA, the CDR3 is TGTGCCAGCAGCCAAAGGGGGAGGGACACCGGGGAGCTGTTTTTT.

The chain combines TRBV11-2 with TRBJ2-7; 9 bases align to TRBD1. CDR1 SGHAT and CDR2 FQNNGV come from the germline V gene. The CDR3 covers 14 residues. J was trimmed by 2 bases and V by 6 bases; bases with no gene match: 5. The CDR3 region is CASRPGQGTYEQYF. The CDR3 nucleotides are TGTGCCAGCAGACCTGGACAGGGGACCTACGAGCAGTACTTC. The full variable domain, in which reference TRBV11-2 and TRBJ2-7 provide the parts outside the CDR3, is EAGVAQSPRYKIIEKRQSVAFWCNPISGHATLYWYQQILGQGPKLLIQFQNNGVVDDSQLPKDRFSAERLKGVDSTLKIQPAKLEDSAVYLCASRPGQGTYEQYFGPGTRLTVT.

The V call is TRBV28, the J call TRBJ2-5; D ambiguous. The V and J ends lost 4 bases and 3 bases respectively, with 12 bases between them. The length of the CDR3 is 14 residues. CDR1 is MDHEN and CDR2 is SYDVKM in the germline V gene. The CDR3 region has the DNA TGTGCCAGCAGTTCCCCAATCGAGGAAGAGACCCAGTACTTC. Residues: CASSSPIEEETQYF.

This clone has more than one count but fewer than ten. This chain links TRBV5-1 with TRBJ1-1, with D perhaps matching TRBD1 (6 bases). This CDR3 is built from 14 residues. V dropped 3 bases and J dropped 1 base, with 10 bases sitting between them. Germline V lookup: CDR1 SGHRS, CDR2 YFSETQ. CDR3 residues: CASSSGVRNTEAFF. DNA for the CDR3: TGCGCCAGCAGCTCAGGGGTGCGGAACACTGAAGCTTTCTTT. The whole variable domain, filled in from reference TRBV5-1 and TRBJ1-1, reads KAGVTQTPRYLIKTRGQQVTLSCSPISGHRSVSWYQQTPGQGLQFLFEYFSETQRNKGNFPGRFSGRQFSNSRSEMNVSTLELGDSALYLCASSSGVRNTEAFFGQGTRLTVV.

The table lists this clone with a few counts. The chain employs TRBV5-1 and TRBJ2-3; tentatively, D is TRBD2 (5 bases). The CDR3 contains 16 residues. The V end was cut by 3 bases, the J end by 4 bases, with 18 bases between. CDR1 and CDR2 from the germline V gene are SGHRS and YFSETQ. CDR3 sequence reads: CASSSHRGVSADTQYF. In DNA form, the CDR3 reads TGCGCCAGCAGCTCACACCGGGGTGTATCCGCAGATACGCAGTATTTT.

The CDR3 here is CASSPGTSGTTGELFF. CDR3 sequence (DNA): TGTGCCAGCAGCCCCGGGACTAGCGGGACCACCGGGGAGCTGTTTTTT. The chain employs TRBV13 and TRBJ2-2; 13 nucleotides align to TRBD2. Germline values: CDR1 PRHDT, CDR2 FYEKMQ (reference sequence). Trimming cost V 5 bases and J 4 bases; bases outside gene matches: 4. The CDR3 extends over 16 amino acids. Full variable domain (missing parts from reference TRBV13 and TRBJ2-2): AAGVIQSPRHLIKEKRETATLKCYPIPRHDTVYWYQQGPGQDPQFLISFYEKMQSDKGSIPDRFSAQQFSDYHSELNMSSLELGDSALYFCASSPGTSGTTGELFFGEGSRLTVL.

The chain couples TRBV6-1 to TRBJ1-1, with no clear D. This CDR3 has 13 amino acids. V was cut by 3 bases and J by 1 base, with 6 bases left in between. The germline V gene encodes CDR1 MNHNS and CDR2 SASEGT. The CDR3 DNA is TGTGCCAGCAGTGATCAGGAGAACACTGAAGCTTTCTTT. Amino acids: CASSDQENTEAFF.

This clone was seen only a few times. This chain links TRBV10-3 with TRBJ2-3, with D possibly matching TRBD2 (7 bases). V was pared by 7 bases and J by 1 base, with 12 bases between. CDR3 size: 14 residues. CDR1 and CDR2 (germline): ENHRY, SYGVKD. CDR3 bases: TGTGCCATCACCGGGGGGCTGGGCACAGATACGCAGTATTTT. Protein sequence: CAITGGLGTDTQYF.

A few counts support this clone. The J gene is TRBJ2-7, the V gene TRBV5-4, with TRBD2 identical over 8 bases. The germline CDR1 and CDR2 sequences are SGHNT and YYREEE (reference sequence). V was clipped by 4 bases and J by 7 bases; unmatched bases: 13. The CDR3 loop spans 15 amino acids. The CDR3 loop reads CASSRSGLGSQEQYF. In DNA, the CDR3 is TGTGCCAGCAGCCGCTCGGGACTAGGCTCTCAAGAGCAGTACTTC.

The chain carries TRBV4-1 and TRBJ2-1, with D possibly matching TRBD1 (6 bases). The CDR3 loop spans 15 amino acids. The V gene's germline CDR1 is MGHRA and CDR2 YSYEKL. Trimming pared 2 bases from V and 0 bases from J, leaving 8 bases between. The CDR3 is CASSQTGSSYNEQFF. The CDR3 region has the DNA TGCGCCAGCAGCCAAACAGGGAGCTCCTACAATGAGCAGTTCTTC.

The J gene is TRBJ2-3, the V gene TRBV29-1; a weak D match, TRBD2 (6 bases). Trimming pared 3 bases from V and 6 bases from J, leaving 13 bases between. This CDR3 is 13 amino acids long. Germline V lookup: CDR1 SQVTM, CDR2 ANQGSEA. The CDR3 bases are TGCAGCGTTGAGGGGACTTACCCCGATACGCAGTATTTT. This gives the protein CSVEGTYPDTQYF.

This chain links TRBV18 with TRBJ2-3; 10 bases agree with TRBD2. The J segment lost 6 bases and the V segment lost 4 bases, leaving 13 bases of the junction unmatched. From germline, CDR1 is KGHSH and CDR2 LQKENI. There are 17 residues in the CDR3. CDR3 protein: CASSRRTSGTEGDTQYF. DNA for the CDR3: TGTGCCAGCTCACGACGGACTAGCGGAACCGAAGGGGATACGCAGTATTTT.

This clone was observed a handful of times. The genes are TRBV9 and TRBJ2-7, with 8 bases matching TRBD1. V trimming: 2 bases; J trimming: 7 bases; junction bases outside the gene matches: 5. CDR3 length: 13 amino acids. Germline CDR1 SGDLS, CDR2 YYNGEE. CDR3: CASSVTGAGEQYF. The CDR3 DNA reads TGTGCCAGCAGCGTGACAGGGGCGGGAGAGCAGTACTTC.

The chain carries TRBV18 and TRBJ2-3, with D maybe TRBD1 (5 bases). Germline V gene sequence: CDR1 KGHSH, CDR2 LQKENI. The CDR3 has 12 residues. Trimming took 4 bases from V and 3 from J, leaving 5 bases between them. The CDR3 DNA follows: TGTGCCAGCTCACAGGGGACAGATACGCAGTATTTT. This translates into CASSQGTDTQYF.

This clone showed up just once. The chain combines TRBV6-6 with TRBJ1-1; the D gene is possibly TRBD1 (6 bases). The CDR3 is 14 residues long. The germline CDR1 and CDR2 sequences are MNHNY and SVGAGI (reference sequence). Trimming removed 1 base from V and 6 bases from J, with 12 bases in between. The CDR3 DNA sequence: TGTGCCAGCAGTTACTTCCAGGGGACCCCTGAAGCTTTCTTT. Its translation is CASSYFQGTPEAFF.

The CDR3 loop reads CASSQGTGVNRETQYF. For the CDR3, the DNA is TGTGCCAGCAGCCAAGGAACGGGAGTCAACCGAGAGACCCAGTACTTC. The gene calls are TRBV4-2 and TRBJ2-5; D may be TRBD2 (6 bases). CDR1 is LGHNA and CDR2 is YNFKEQ in the germline V gene. Trimming pared 1 base from V and 4 bases from J, leaving 16 bases between. The CDR3 has 16 amino acids.